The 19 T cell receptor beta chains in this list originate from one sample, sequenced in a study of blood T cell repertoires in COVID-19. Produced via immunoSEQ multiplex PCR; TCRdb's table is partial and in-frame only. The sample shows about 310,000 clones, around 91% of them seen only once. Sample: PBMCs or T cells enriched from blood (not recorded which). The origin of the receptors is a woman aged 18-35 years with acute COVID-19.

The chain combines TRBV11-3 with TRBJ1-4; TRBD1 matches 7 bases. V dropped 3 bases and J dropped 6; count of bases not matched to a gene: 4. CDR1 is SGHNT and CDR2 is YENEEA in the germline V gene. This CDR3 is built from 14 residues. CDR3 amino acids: CASSFSGGDEKLFF. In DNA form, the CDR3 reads TGTGCCAGCAGCTTCTCAGGGGGAGATGAAAAACTGTTTTTT.

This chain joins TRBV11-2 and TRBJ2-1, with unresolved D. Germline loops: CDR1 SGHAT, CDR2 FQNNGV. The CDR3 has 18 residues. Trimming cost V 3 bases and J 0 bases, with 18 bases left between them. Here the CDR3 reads CASSFYPLDKSSYNEQFF. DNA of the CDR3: TGTGCCAGCAGCTTCTACCCCCTTGACAAGAGCTCCTACAATGAGCAGTTCTTC. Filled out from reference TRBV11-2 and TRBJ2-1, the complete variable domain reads EAGVAQSPRYKIIEKRQSVAFWCNPISGHATLYWYQQILGQGPKLLIQFQNNGVVDDSQLPKDRFSAERLKGVDSTLKIQPAKLEDSAVYLCASSFYPLDKSSYNEQFFGPGTRLTVL.

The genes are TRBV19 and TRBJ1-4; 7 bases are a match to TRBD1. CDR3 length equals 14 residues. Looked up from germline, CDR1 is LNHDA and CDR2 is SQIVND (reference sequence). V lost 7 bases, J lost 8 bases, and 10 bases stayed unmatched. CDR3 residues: CASTSRGIDEKLFF. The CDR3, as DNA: TGTGCCAGTACTTCCAGGGGGATAGACGAAAAACTGTTTTTT.

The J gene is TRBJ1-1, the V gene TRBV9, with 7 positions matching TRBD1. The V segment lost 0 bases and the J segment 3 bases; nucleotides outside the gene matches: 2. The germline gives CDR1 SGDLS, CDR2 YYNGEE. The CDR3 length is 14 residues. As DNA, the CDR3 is TGTGCCAGCAGCGTAGACAGGGGTGACACTGAAGCTTTCTTT. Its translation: CASSVDRGDTEAFF.

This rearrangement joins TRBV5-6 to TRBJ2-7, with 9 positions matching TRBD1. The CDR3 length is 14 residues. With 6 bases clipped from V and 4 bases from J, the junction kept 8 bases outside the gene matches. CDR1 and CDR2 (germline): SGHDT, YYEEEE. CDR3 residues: CASTTGQGGYEQYF. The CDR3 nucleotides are TGTGCCAGCACCACGGGACAGGGCGGGTACGAGCAGTACTTC.

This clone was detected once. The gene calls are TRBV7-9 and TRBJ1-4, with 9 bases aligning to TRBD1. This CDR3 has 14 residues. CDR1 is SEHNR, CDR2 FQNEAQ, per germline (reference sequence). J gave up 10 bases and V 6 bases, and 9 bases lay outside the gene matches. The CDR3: CASRPGTGLGKLFF. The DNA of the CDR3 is TGTGCCAGCAGGCCCGGGACAGGGCTTGGAAAACTGTTTTTT.

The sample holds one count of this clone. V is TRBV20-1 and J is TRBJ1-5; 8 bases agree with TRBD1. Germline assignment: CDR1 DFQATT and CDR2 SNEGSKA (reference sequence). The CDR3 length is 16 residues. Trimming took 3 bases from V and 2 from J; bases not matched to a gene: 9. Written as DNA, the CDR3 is TGCAGTGCTAGTCCCCAGGGGGCTAACGGCAATCAGCCCCAGCATTTT. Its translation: CSASPQGANGNQPQHF.

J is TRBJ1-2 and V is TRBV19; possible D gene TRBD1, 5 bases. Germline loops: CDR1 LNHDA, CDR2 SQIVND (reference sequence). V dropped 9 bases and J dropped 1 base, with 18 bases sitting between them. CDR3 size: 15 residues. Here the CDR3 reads CASIPTQGLNYGYTF. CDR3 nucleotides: TGTGCCAGCATCCCAACGCAGGGACTTAACTATGGCTACACCTTC.

The CDR3 coding sequence is TGTGCCACCAGTGATTTAGCGGGAGAGGGCAATGAGCAGTTCTTC. Amino acids: CATSDLAGEGNEQFF. This rearrangement joins TRBV24-1 to TRBJ2-1, with 8 nucleotides matching TRBD2. The V and J ends lost 1 base and 6 bases, in that order; junction bases with no gene match: 4. Germline CDR1 is KGHDR and CDR2 is SFDVKD. This CDR3 is 15 amino acids long.

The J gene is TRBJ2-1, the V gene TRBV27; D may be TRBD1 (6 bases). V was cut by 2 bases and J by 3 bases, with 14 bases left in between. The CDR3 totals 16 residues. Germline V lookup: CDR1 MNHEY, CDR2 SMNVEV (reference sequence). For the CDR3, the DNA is TGTGCCAGCAGTTTAAGGCCCCAGGGGTTCTACAATGAGCAGTTCTTC. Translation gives CASSLRPQGFYNEQFF.

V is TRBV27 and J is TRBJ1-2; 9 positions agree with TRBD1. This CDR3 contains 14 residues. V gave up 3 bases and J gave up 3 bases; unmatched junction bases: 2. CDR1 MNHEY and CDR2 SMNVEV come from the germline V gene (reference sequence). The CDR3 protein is CASSLDRGHYGYTF. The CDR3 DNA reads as TGTGCCAGCAGTTTGGACAGGGGACACTATGGCTACACCTTC.

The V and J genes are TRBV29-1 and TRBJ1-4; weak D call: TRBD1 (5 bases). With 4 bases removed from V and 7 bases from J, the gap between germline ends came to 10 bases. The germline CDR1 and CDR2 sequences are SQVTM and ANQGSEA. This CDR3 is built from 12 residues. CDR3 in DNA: TGCAGCGTTGGGCGGGGGACTGAAAAACTGTTTTTT. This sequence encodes CSVGRGTEKLFF.

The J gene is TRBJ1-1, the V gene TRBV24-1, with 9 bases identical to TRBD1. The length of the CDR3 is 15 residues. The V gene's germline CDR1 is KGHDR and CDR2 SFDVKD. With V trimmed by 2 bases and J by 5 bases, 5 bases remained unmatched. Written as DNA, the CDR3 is TGTGCCACCAGTGATTCGAGGACAGGGGAGACTGAAGCTTTCTTT. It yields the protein CATSDSRTGETEAFF.

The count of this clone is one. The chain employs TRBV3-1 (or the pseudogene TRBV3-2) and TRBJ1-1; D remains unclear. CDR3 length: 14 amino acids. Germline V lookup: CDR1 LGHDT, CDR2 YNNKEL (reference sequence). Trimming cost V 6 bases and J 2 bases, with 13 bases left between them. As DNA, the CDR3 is TGTGCCAGCAGTCCCCTTGGCTCAAACACTGAAGCTTTCTTT. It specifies CASSPLGSNTEAFF.

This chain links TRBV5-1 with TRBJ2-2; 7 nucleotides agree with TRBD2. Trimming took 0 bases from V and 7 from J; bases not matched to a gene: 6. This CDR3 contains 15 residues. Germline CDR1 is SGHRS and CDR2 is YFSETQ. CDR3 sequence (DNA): TGCGCCAGCAGCTTGGGCGGGAGCGGAAACGGGGAGCTGTTTTTT. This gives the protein CASSLGGSGNGELFF.

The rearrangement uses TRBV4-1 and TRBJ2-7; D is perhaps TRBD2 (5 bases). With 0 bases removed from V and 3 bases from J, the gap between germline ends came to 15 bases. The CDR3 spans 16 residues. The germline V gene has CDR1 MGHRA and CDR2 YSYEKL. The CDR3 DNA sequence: TGCGCCAGCAGCCAAGATTCTGGAACTAGTGTCTACGAGCAGTACTTC. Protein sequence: CASSQDSGTSVYEQYF.

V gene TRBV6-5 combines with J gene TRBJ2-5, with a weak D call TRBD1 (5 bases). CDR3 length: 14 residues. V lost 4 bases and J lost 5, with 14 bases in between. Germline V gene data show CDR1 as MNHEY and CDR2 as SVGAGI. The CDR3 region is CASSSPGGAETQYF. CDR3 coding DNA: TGTGCCAGCAGTTCGCCGGGTGGGGCGGAGACCCAGTACTTC.

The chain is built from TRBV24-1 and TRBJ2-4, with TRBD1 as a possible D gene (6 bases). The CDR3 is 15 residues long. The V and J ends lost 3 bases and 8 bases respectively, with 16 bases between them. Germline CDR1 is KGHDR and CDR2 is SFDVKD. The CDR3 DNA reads TGTGCCACCAGTGATCCCGGACAGAAGGGGGACATTCAGTACTTC. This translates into CATSDPGQKGDIQYF.

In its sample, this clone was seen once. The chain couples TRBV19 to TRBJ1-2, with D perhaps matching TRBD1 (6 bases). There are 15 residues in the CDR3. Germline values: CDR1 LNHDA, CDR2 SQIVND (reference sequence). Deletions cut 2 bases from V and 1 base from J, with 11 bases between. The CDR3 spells CASSIRTDYNYGYTF. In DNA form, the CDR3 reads TGTGCCAGTAGTATAAGGACAGACTATAACTATGGCTACACCTTC.